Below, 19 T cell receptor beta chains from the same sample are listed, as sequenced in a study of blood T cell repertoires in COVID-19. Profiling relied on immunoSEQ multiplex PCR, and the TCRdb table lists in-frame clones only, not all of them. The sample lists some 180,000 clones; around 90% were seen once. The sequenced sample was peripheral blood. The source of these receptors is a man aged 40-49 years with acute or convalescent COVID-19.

The CDR3: CASSEMGQGLAGELFF. The DNA of the CDR3 is TGTGCCAGCAGTGAAATGGGACAGGGGTTGGCCGGGGAGCTGTTTTTT. This chain uses TRBV25-1 with TRBJ2-2; 10 bases match TRBD1. With V trimmed by 2 bases and J by 6 bases, 6 bases remained unmatched. This CDR3 comprises 16 residues. Germline V gene sequence: CDR1 MGHDK, CDR2 SYGVNS. Using reference TRBV25-1 and TRBJ2-2 for the parts outside the CDR3, the full variable domain is EADIYQTPRYLVIGTGKKITLECSQTMGHDKMYWYQQDPGMELHLIHYSYGVNSTEKGDLSSESTVSRIRTEHFPLTLESARPSHTSQYLCASSEMGQGLAGELFFGEGSRLTVL.

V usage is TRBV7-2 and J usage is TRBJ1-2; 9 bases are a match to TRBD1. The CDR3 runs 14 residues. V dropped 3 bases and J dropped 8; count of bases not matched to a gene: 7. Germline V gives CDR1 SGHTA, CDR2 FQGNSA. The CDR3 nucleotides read TGTGCCAGCAGCTTGAACAGGGGGCTGGGGGGCTACACCTTC. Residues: CASSLNRGLGGYTF.

The CDR3 coding sequence is TGCGCCAGCAGACCAGGGACAGGGGCCTACGAGCAGTACTTC. Translating gives CASRPGTGAYEQYF. The V and J genes are TRBV5-1 and TRBJ2-7; 10 nucleotides match TRBD1. Trimming at V came to 5 bases and at J to 2 bases, leaving 4 bases not matched to a gene. This CDR3 has 14 amino acids. Germline V gives CDR1 SGHRS, CDR2 YFSETQ. Combining the CDR3 with reference TRBV5-1 and TRBJ2-7 gives the whole variable domain KAGVTQTPRYLIKTRGQQVTLSCSPISGHRSVSWYQQTPGQGLQFLFEYFSETQRNKGNFPGRFSGRQFSNSRSEMNVSTLELGDSALYLCASRPGTGAYEQYFGPGTRLTVT.

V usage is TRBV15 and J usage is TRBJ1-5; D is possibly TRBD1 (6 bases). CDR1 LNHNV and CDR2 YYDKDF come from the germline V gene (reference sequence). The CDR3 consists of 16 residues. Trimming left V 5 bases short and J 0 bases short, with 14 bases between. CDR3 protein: CATSALGTLSNQPQHF. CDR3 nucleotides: TGTGCCACCAGCGCACTCGGGACACTTAGCAATCAGCCCCAGCATTTT.

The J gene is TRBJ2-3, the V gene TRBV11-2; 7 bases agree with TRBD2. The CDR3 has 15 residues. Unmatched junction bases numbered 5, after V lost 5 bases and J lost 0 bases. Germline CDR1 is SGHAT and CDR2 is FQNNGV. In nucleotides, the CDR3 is TGTGCCAGCAGCCCCGTGGGGGGGAGCACAGATACGCAGTATTTT. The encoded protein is CASSPVGGSTDTQYF.

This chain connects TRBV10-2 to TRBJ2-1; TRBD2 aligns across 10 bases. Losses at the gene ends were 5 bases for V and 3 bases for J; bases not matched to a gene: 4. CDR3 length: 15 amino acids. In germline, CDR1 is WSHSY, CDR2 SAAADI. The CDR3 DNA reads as TGCGCCAGCAGTAGCGGGGGGGCGTTCTACAATGAGCAGTTCTTC. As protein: CASSSGGAFYNEQFF.

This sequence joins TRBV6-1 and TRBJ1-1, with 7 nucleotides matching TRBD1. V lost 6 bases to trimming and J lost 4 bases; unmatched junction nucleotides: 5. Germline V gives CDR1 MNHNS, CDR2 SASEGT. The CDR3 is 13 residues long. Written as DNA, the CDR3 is TGTGCCAGCAGGTCGACAGGGACCACTGAAGCTTTCTTT. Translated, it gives CASRSTGTTEAFF.

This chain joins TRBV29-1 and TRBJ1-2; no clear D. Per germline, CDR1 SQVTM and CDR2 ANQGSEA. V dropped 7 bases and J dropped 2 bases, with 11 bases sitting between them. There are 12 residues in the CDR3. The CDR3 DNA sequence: TGCAGCGCGAACTCCGTAAACTATGGCTACACCTTC. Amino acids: CSANSVNYGYTF.

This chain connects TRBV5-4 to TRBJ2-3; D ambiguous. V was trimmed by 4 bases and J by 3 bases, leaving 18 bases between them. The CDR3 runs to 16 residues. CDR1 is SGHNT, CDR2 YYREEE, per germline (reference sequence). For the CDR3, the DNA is TGTGCCAGCAGCCCCGGCACATCCGGAGTTACAGATACGCAGTATTTT. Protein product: CASSPGTSGVTDTQYF.

In DNA form, the CDR3 reads TGTGCCAGCAGTTCCCTACAGATTAATCAGCCCCAGCATTTT. Its translation is CASSSLQINQPQHF. V gene TRBV27 combines with J gene TRBJ1-5; D is ambiguous. Looked up from germline, CDR1 is MNHEY and CDR2 is SMNVEV (reference sequence). This CDR3 has 14 amino acids. V gave up 4 bases and J gave up 4 bases, with 11 bases separating them.

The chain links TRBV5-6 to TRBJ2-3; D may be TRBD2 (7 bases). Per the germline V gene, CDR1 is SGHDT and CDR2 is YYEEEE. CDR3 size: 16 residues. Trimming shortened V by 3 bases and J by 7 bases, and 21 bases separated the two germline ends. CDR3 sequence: CASSYPLGGAGNTQYF. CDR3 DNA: TGTGCCAGCAGCTACCCTTTGGGGGGGGCCGGGAATACGCAGTATTTT.

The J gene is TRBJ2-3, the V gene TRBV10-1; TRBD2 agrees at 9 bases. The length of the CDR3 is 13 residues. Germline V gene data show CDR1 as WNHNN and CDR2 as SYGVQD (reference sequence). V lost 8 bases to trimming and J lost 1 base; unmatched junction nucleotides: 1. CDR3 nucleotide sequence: TGCGCCAGCTCTAGCGGGGGCACAGATACGCAGTATTTT. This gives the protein CASSSGGTDTQYF.

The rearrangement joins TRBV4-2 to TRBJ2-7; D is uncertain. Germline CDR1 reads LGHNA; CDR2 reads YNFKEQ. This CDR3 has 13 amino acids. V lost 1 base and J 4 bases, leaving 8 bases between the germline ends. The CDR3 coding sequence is TGTGCCAGCAGCCAAGTTACAGCATACGAGCAGTACTTC. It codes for CASSQVTAYEQYF.

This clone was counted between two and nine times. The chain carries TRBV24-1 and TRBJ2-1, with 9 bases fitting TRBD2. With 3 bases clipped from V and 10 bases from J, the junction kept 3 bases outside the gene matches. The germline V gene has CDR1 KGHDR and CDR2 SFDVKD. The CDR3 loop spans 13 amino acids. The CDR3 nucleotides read TGTGCCACCAGTGATATTCTAGCGGGAGAGCAGTTCTTC. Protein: CATSDILAGEQFF.

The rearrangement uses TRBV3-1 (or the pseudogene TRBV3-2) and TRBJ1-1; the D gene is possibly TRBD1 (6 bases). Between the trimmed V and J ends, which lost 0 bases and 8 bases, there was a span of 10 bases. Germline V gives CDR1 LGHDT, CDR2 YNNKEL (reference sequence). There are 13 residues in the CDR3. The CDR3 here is CASSQDKTGEAFF. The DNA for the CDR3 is TGTGCCAGCAGCCAAGATAAAACAGGGGAAGCTTTCTTT.

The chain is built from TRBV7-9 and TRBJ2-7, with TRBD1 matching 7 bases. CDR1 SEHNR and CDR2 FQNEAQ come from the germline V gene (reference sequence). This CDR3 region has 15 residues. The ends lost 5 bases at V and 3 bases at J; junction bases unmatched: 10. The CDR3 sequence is CASSPRQGRVYEQYF. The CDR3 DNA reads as TGTGCCAGCAGCCCCCGACAGGGTCGGGTCTACGAGCAGTACTTC.

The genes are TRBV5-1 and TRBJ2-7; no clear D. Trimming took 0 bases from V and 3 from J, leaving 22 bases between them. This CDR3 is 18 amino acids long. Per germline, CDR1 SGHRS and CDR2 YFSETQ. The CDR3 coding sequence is TGCGCCAGCAGCTTGGCCCCGACTTCCGTAGAGTTGGTCTACGAGCAGTACTTC. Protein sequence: CASSLAPTSVELVYEQYF.

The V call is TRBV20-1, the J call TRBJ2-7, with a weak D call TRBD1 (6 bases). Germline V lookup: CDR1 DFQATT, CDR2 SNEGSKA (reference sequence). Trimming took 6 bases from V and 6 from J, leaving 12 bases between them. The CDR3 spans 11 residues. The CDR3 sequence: CSAPQGPEQYF. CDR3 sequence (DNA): TGCAGTGCCCCACAGGGTCCCGAGCAGTACTTC.

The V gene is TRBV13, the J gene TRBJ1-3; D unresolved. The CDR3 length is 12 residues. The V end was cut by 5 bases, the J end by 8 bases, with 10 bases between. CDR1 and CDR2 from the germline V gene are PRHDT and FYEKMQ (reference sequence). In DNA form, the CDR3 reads TGTGCCAGCAGCCTACAAGAGGACACCATATATTTT. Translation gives CASSLQEDTIYF.